The 30 T cell receptor beta chains presented below share a single source sample, sequenced in a study of blood T cell repertoires in COVID-19. TCRdb keeps only in-frame clones here, not all; method: immunoSEQ multiplex PCR. The sample yields roughly 260,000 clones, about 91% seen once. The sequenced material came from PBMCs or T cells enriched from blood (not recorded which). The receptors were sampled from a woman aged 25 to 45 with acute COVID-19.

V gene TRBV12-3 or TRBV12-4 combines with J gene TRBJ2-3; D perhaps matches TRBD1 (5 bases). The CDR3 has 13 amino acids. Trimming removed 5 bases from V and 5 bases from J, with 11 bases in between. This chain's CDR3 is CASSRTGGDTQYF. The CDR3 bases are TGTGCCAGCAGTCGCACAGGTGGAGATACGCAGTATTTT.

This clone turned up a few times. This chain uses TRBV19 with TRBJ2-2; D remains ambiguous. The length of the CDR3 is 14 residues. Trimming took 3 bases from V and 5 from J, leaving 10 bases between them. In germline, CDR1 is LNHDA, CDR2 SQIVND (reference sequence). CDR3 nucleotides: TGTGCCAGTAGTATTGAGAGGAGTACCGGGGAGCTGTTTTTT. It is translated as CASSIERSTGELFF.

The chain uses TRBV11-2 and TRBJ1-5; D is uncertain. The V and J ends lost 4 bases and 4 bases respectively, with 8 bases between them. The length of the CDR3 is 13 residues. Germline V gene data show CDR1 as SGHAT and CDR2 as FQNNGV. CDR3: CASSSGRNQPQHF. CDR3 bases: TGTGCCAGCAGCTCTGGTCGGAATCAGCCCCAGCATTTT.

The rearrangement uses TRBV5-5 and TRBJ1-6, with 7 bases identical to TRBD1. J was trimmed by 9 bases and V by 4 bases; bases with no gene match: 16. Germline assignment: CDR1 SGHKS and CDR2 YYEKEE (reference sequence). The CDR3 runs to 17 residues. The CDR3 spells CASSPGQFLEFSSPLHF. The CDR3 nucleotides read TGTGCCAGCAGCCCGGGACAGTTTTTGGAGTTTTCTTCACCCCTCCACTTT.

This sequence joins TRBV4-3 and TRBJ1-4; no definite D call. The ends were cut back, 1 base at V and 7 bases at J, with 19 bases in the middle. CDR3 length: 17 amino acids. Germline values: CDR1 LGHNA, CDR2 YSLEER. CDR3 amino acids: CASSQGVSTGEGEKLFF. The CDR3 DNA sequence: TGCGCCAGCAGCCAAGGGGTTAGTACCGGAGAAGGTGAAAAACTGTTTTTT.

The rearrangement links TRBV7-2 to TRBJ2-3, with D unclear. Germline values: CDR1 SGHTA, CDR2 FQGNSA. The CDR3 is 13 residues long. The V and J ends lost 2 bases and 4 bases respectively, with 7 bases between them. The CDR3 DNA sequence: TGTGCCAGCAGCTTACCCTCAGCAGATACGCAGTATTTT. Translating it yields CASSLPSADTQYF.

This clone was detected only once. The chain employs TRBV3-1 (or the pseudogene TRBV3-2) and TRBJ1-1; D remains ambiguous. V was clipped by 4 bases and J by 1 base, with 16 bases between them. CDR3 length: 16 amino acids. Germline loops: CDR1 LGHDT, CDR2 YNNKEL (reference sequence). CDR3 loop: CASSPLGERGNTEAFF. CDR3 nucleotide sequence: TGTGCCAGCAGCCCCCTGGGAGAAAGAGGGAACACTGAAGCTTTCTTT.

This clone occurred a few times. The chain couples TRBV5-1 to TRBJ1-1, with D maybe TRBD1 (5 bases). The CDR3 is 13 amino acids. Germline CDR1 reads SGHRS; CDR2 reads YFSETQ. Trimming shortened V by 3 bases and J by 4 bases, and 10 bases separated the two germline ends. CDR3 sequence reads: CASSSPGLTEAFF. The CDR3 coding sequence is TGCGCCAGCAGCTCCCCGGGACTCACTGAAGCTTTCTTT.

This chain connects TRBV27 to TRBJ2-1, with 8 bases aligning to TRBD2. The CDR3 is 15 amino acids. The ends lost 1 base at V and 7 bases at J; junction bases unmatched: 6. Germline lookup yields CDR1 MNHEY and CDR2 SMNVEV (reference sequence). The CDR3 DNA reads as TGTGCCAGCAGTTTATTTCCGGGGGGGCTAAATGAGCAGTTCTTC. It is translated as CASSLFPGGLNEQFF.

Points on this clone: Other DNA sequences in this sample translate to the same CDR3. The chain recombines TRBV7-2 with TRBJ1-6, with 7 bases fitting TRBD1. V lost 5 bases to trimming and J lost 7 bases; unmatched junction nucleotides: 2. Germline loops: CDR1 SGHTA, CDR2 FQGNSA. The CDR3 covers 13 residues. The DNA of the CDR3 is TGTGCCAGCAGCCTACAGGGGAATTCACCCCTCCACTTT. Its protein is CASSLQGNSPLHF.

V gene TRBV30 combines with J gene TRBJ1-1, with D maybe TRBD1 (6 bases). There are 11 residues in the CDR3. Germline V gene data show CDR1 as GTSNPN and CDR2 as SVGIG (reference sequence). Trimming removed 5 bases from V and 8 bases from J, with 12 bases in between. DNA of the CDR3: TGTGCCTGGGGGAGGACAGACGAAGCTTTCTTT. It specifies CAWGRTDEAFF.

CDR3 region: CAISDSSGLASTDTQYF. The CDR3, as DNA: TGTGCCATCAGTGACTCCTCGGGACTAGCTTCCACAGATACGCAGTATTTT. The rearrangement links TRBV10-3 to TRBJ2-3; 9 bases match TRBD2. CDR3 length equals 17 residues. The ends lost 3 bases at V and 2 bases at J; junction bases unmatched: 9. Germline V gene data show CDR1 as ENHRY and CDR2 as SYGVKD.

This clone came up many times. DNA of the CDR3: TGTGCCAGCAGATCTGGAGGAGGGTTATATGGCTACACCTTC. Translating it yields CASRSGGGLYGYTF. The chain joins TRBV27 to TRBJ1-2; no clear D gene. The V end lost 6 bases, the J end lost 5 bases, and 16 bases lay between the germline ends. Per the germline V gene, CDR1 is MNHEY and CDR2 is SMNVEV (reference sequence). The CDR3 loop spans 14 amino acids.

The chain employs TRBV12-3 or TRBV12-4 and TRBJ1-1, with a tentative D call TRBD1 (5 bases). CDR3 length: 13 residues. The ends were cut back, 4 bases at V and 6 bases at J, with 12 bases in the middle. The CDR3 DNA follows: TGTGCCAGCAGTTCGACAGCGCGAGCTGAAGCTTTCTTT. It specifies CASSSTARAEAFF.

The chain uses TRBV5-6 and TRBJ2-7, with D possibly being TRBD1 (6 bases). There are 12 residues in the CDR3. Trimming shortened V by 4 bases and J by 3 bases, and 8 bases separated the two germline ends. Germline loops: CDR1 SGHDT, CDR2 YYEEEE. CDR3: CASSQDSYEQYF. The CDR3 DNA is TGTGCCAGCAGCCAGGACAGCTACGAGCAGTACTTC.

This chain joins TRBV4-1 and TRBJ2-2, with D tentatively TRBD2 (5 bases). With 3 bases removed from V and 1 base from J, the gap between germline ends came to 15 bases. CDR1 is MGHRA, CDR2 YSYEKL, per germline. The CDR3 runs to 17 residues. CDR3 amino acids: CASSHVQDSKNTGELFF. Written as DNA, the CDR3 is TGCGCCAGCAGCCATGTCCAGGACTCAAAGAACACCGGGGAGCTGTTTTTT.

CDR3 DNA sequence: TGTGCCAGCAGCCTGGGGGGGCTTACCAAAAACATTCAGTACTTC. Protein sequence: CASSLGGLTKNIQYF. V is TRBV5-4 and J is TRBJ2-4, with D perhaps matching TRBD2 (7 bases). Between the trimmed V and J ends, which lost 4 bases and 2 bases, there was a span of 13 bases. The CDR3 consists of 15 residues. Germline CDR1 and CDR2: SGHNT and YYREEE (reference sequence).

The chain has TRBV7-2 and TRBJ1-6; TRBD1 is a possible D gene (5 bases). Germline V CDR1 and CDR2: SGHTA, FQGNSA. V was shortened by 2 bases and J by 10 bases, with 21 bases between the two germline ends. There are 17 residues in the CDR3. This CDR3 is CASSLWASSTGESPLHF. CDR3 coding DNA: TGTGCCAGCAGCTTATGGGCTTCCTCTACAGGCGAATCACCCCTCCACTTT.

V and J are TRBV19 and TRBJ1-1; 10 bases match TRBD1. Germline V gene sequence: CDR1 LNHDA, CDR2 SQIVND (reference sequence). The CDR3 consists of 19 residues. Losses at the gene ends were 7 bases for V and 1 base for J; bases not matched to a gene: 18. CDR3 amino acids: CASIGWETGGPGENTEAFF. The CDR3 DNA is TGTGCCAGTATCGGGTGGGAGACAGGGGGCCCCGGTGAGAACACTGAAGCTTTCTTT.

The CDR3 region is CASSLAARQETQYF. CDR3 sequence (DNA): TGTGCCAGCAGCTTAGCGGCCAGGCAAGAGACCCAGTACTTC. The chain carries TRBV7-6 and TRBJ2-5; the D is unclear. This CDR3 comprises 14 residues. Trimming took off 0 bases at V and 2 bases at J, with 7 bases between the two ends. Germline V CDR1 and CDR2: SGHVS, FNYEAQ.

The V and J genes are TRBV4-3 and TRBJ1-4; D is perhaps TRBD1 (6 bases). Germline V CDR1 and CDR2: LGHNA, YSLEER. The CDR3 spans 18 residues. Trimming cost V 4 bases and J 0 bases, with 18 bases left between them. The CDR3 reads CASSPRKGGIATNEKLFF. CDR3 nucleotide sequence: TGCGCCAGCAGCCCCAGGAAGGGGGGGATTGCAACTAATGAAAAACTGTTTTTT.

The genes are TRBV18 and TRBJ2-2; D is perhaps TRBD1 (6 bases). CDR3 size: 15 residues. V was clipped by 2 bases and J by 1 base, with 8 bases between them. From germline, CDR1 is KGHSH and CDR2 LQKENI. CDR3 in DNA: TGTGCCAGCTCACCAGGGGGCTTGAACACCGGGGAGCTGTTTTTT. Its translation is CASSPGGLNTGELFF.

The chain carries TRBV12-3 or TRBV12-4 and TRBJ1-6; TRBD1 matches 7 bases. The CDR3 runs 13 residues. V lost 4 bases to trimming and J lost 8 bases; unmatched junction nucleotides: 2. CDR3 amino acids: CASSWTGDSPLHF. CDR3 coding DNA: TGTGCCAGCAGTTGGACAGGTGATTCACCCCTCCACTTT.

The chain recombines TRBV9 with TRBJ2-1, with D unclear. Looked up from germline, CDR1 is SGDLS and CDR2 is YYNGEE. Trimming took 0 bases from V and 0 from J, leaving 7 bases between them. The CDR3 length is 15 residues. Here the CDR3 DNA reads TGTGCCAGCAGCGTAGGCGCAAGCTCCTACAATGAGCAGTTCTTC. It yields the protein CASSVGASSYNEQFF.

The chain joins TRBV5-1 to TRBJ1-1; no definite D call. Trimming took off 1 base at V and 5 bases at J, with 9 bases between the two ends. Looked up from germline, CDR1 is SGHRS and CDR2 is YFSETQ. This CDR3 contains 13 residues. The CDR3 nucleotides are TGCGCCAGCAGCTTGAATTCCGGGACTGAAGCTTTCTTT. Protein: CASSLNSGTEAFF.

The genes are TRBV18 and TRBJ1-3; tentative D call: TRBD1 (5 bases). The CDR3 has 13 amino acids. V lost 8 bases and J 0 bases, leaving 8 bases between the germline ends. CDR1 and CDR2 (germline): KGHSH, LQKENI. The CDR3 loop reads CASRQLSGNTIYF. For the CDR3, the DNA is TGTGCCAGCCGACAGCTCTCTGGAAACACCATATATTTT.

The rearrangement links TRBV6-5 to TRBJ1-1; a possible D gene is TRBD1 (6 bases). Trimming removed 2 bases from V and 5 bases from J, with 18 bases in between. The CDR3 has 16 residues. Germline assignment: CDR1 MNHEY and CDR2 SVGAGI. For the CDR3, the DNA is TGTGCCAGCAGTTACGGGACATACGACAAGGGGACTGAAGCTTTCTTT. It is translated as CASSYGTYDKGTEAFF.

The genes are TRBV7-9 and TRBJ1-5; a weak D match, TRBD1 (5 bases). Trimming took 0 bases from V and 7 from J, leaving 10 bases between them. The CDR3 is 14 residues long. From germline, CDR1 is SEHNR and CDR2 FQNEAQ (reference sequence). CDR3 amino acids: CASSLAGVGQPQHF. The CDR3, as DNA: TGTGCCAGCAGCTTAGCAGGGGTGGGACAGCCCCAGCATTTT.

The chain recombines TRBV29-1 with TRBJ2-5; 9 nucleotides line up with TRBD2. V lost 4 bases, J lost 4 bases, and 7 bases stayed unmatched. Per the germline V gene, CDR1 is SQVTM and CDR2 is ANQGSEA. The CDR3 contains 14 residues. CDR3 amino acids: CSVVGRGGSETQYF. The CDR3 region has the DNA TGCAGCGTTGTAGGGCGGGGGGGTTCAGAGACCCAGTACTTC.

The CDR3, as DNA: TGTGCCAGCAGTTTTAATCCGACAGGGGCTGTCTATGGCTACACCTTC. Its translation is CASSFNPTGAVYGYTF. The chain uses TRBV27 and TRBJ1-2; 8 nucleotides agree with TRBD1. Trimming at V came to 3 bases and at J to 4 bases, leaving 10 bases not matched to a gene. The germline V gene encodes CDR1 MNHEY and CDR2 SMNVEV (reference sequence). The CDR3 consists of 16 residues.